What follows is one T cell receptor (beta chain) and its context. The antigen is undetermined. This record belongs to a study of siplizumab effects on memory and regulatory T cells. The CDR3 is 13 residues long. Germline CDR1 SGDLS, CDR2 YYNGEE. Trimming took 4 bases from V and 2 from J, leaving 10 bases between them. The table came from immunoSEQ multiplex PCR; TCRdb's copy has only in-frame clones and leaves some out. The data show about 120,000 clones, 80% to 95% seen once. Study findings and constraints: About 80-97% of proliferating CD4+ or CD8+ clones had no assignable naive or memory phenotype. The authors did not confirm suppressive function in proliferating Tregs from siplizumab cultures.

The chain combines TRBV9 with TRBJ2-7; D is perhaps TRBD2 (6 bases). This receptor was obtained from a human donor in good health. Sequencing was carried out using non-Treg CD4+ T cells sorted from blood. The CDR3 region is CASSPGEAYEQYF. CDR3 DNA: TGTGCCAGCAGCCCGGGGGAGGCCTACGAGCAGTACTTC.